This T cell receptor beta chain was sequenced for a study of T cell responses to AZD1222 COVID-19 vaccine. Study results and caveats: Vaccination with two AZD1222 doses was followed by a rise in Spike-specific TCR breadth and depth. Repertoires were obtained solely post-peak T cell response. Variant regions that are unmutated are reportedly the target of nearly half of spike-specific TCRs.

As to this clone: The antigen remains undetermined.

TCRdb's copy holds only in-frame clones and misses some; the assay was immunoSEQ multiplex PCR. The table shows about 150,000 clones, with about 93% occurring only once. The V end lost 2 bases, the J end lost 3 bases, and 5 bases lay between the germline ends. The germline gives CDR1 MNHEY, CDR2 SVGAGI. The CDR3 covers 12 residues. The gene calls are TRBV6-5 and TRBJ2-7; no firm D call. The sequence came from an adult in good health. The material sequenced was peripheral blood, taken on day 0 of AZD1222 vaccination. In DNA form, the CDR3 reads TGTGCCAGCAGTTACCACGGCTACGAGCAGTACTTC. It codes for CASSYHGYEQYF.